Listed below are T cell receptor beta chains from one sample, sequenced in a study of blood T cells in healthy people across ages. TCRdb recomputed calls from the 5' RACE reads with MiXCR, one row per CDR3 protein. The repertoire has roughly 1.5 million distinct CDR3 sequences, roughly 43% of them found once; the top ten carry less than 5%. Sequenced sample: blood. These receptors were taken from a woman under 30 in good health. The CDR3 runs from the conserved cysteine through the conserved F or W. A D gene is named only where the DNA matches it firmly. Expanded clones are given a class, and other clones once, few, many or no size at all.

abundance	v_gene	d_gene	j_gene	CDR3nt	CDR3aa
-	TRBV28	-	TRBJ2-2	TGTGCCAGCAGTTCGGACACTTACACCGGGGAGCTGTTTTTT	CASSSDTYTGELFF
-	TRBV20-1	TRBD2	TRBJ2-7	TGCAGTGCCCTCCAGACTAGCGGGAGTGGCGAGCAGTACTTC	CSALQTSGSGEQYF
once	TRBV11-3	-	TRBJ2-7	TGTGCCAGCAGCTTAAGTCACAGCTCCTACAATGAGCAGTACTTC	CASSLSHSSYNEQYF
-	TRBV2	-	TRBJ2-7	TGTGCCAGCAGTGGAGGGACAAATTACGAGCAGTACTTC	CASSGGTNYEQYF
once	TRBV12-3/TRBV12-4	-	TRBJ2-7	TGTGTCAGCAGCACTAACTTAGGGCCTAGCGAGCAGTACTTC	CVSSTNLGPSEQYF
few	TRBV6-5	-	TRBJ1-1	TGTGCCAGCAGTTACTCGAACCTGAACACTGAAGCTTTCTTT	CASSYSNLNTEAFF
few	TRBV3-1	-	TRBJ2-3	TGTGCCAGCAGCCAATCAAGTCACGATACGCAGTATTTT	CASSQSSHDTQYF
-	TRBV5-1	-	TRBJ1-1	TGCGCCAGCAGCTCGAAGGAACTCAGGACCGAAGCTTTCTTT	CASSSKELRTEAFF
-	TRBV2	TRBD2	TRBJ2-7	TGTGCCAGCAGTGAAGCGCTTCGGGGGGGCTTATCACCGTACTTC	CASSEALRGGLSPYF
-	TRBV10-3	-	TRBJ2-3	TGTGCCATCAGTAGGTCTGGACCGCCAGCGACAGATACGCAGTATTTT	CAISRSGPPATDTQYF
-	TRBV5-1	-	TRBJ2-3	TGCGCCAGCAGCTTGGCGCCGGACGGCCACACAGATACGCAGTATTTT	CASSLAPDGHTDTQYF
few	TRBV21-1	-	TRBJ1-5	TGTGCCAGCAGACAGGGAATCCAGCCCCAGCATTTT	CASRQGIQPQHF
few	TRBV4-1	TRBD1	TRBJ2-5	TGCGCCAGCAGCCATAGCACAGGGGTAGAGACCCAGTACTTC	CASSHSTGVETQYF
-	TRBV12-3/TRBV12-4	-	TRBJ1-3	TGTGCCAGCAGTTTTTCGGGAACACCAGGTCCTGGAAACACCGTATATTTT	CASSFSGTPGPGNTVYF
few	TRBV4-1	TRBD1	TRBJ2-5	TGCGCCAGCAGCCATCGGACAGGTGGGACCCAGTACTTC	CASSHRTGGTQYF
few	TRBV6-2/TRBV6-3	TRBD2	TRBJ2-1	TGTGCCAGCAGAGTAGCGGGGCAGAACTACAATGAGCAGTTCTTC	CASRVAGQNYNEQFF
-	TRBV20-1	-	TRBJ1-5	TGCAGTGCTAACCGGGACGTCTATAGCAATCAGCCCCAGCATTTT	CSANRDVYSNQPQHF
-	TRBV12-3/TRBV12-4	-	TRBJ1-1	TGTGCCAGCAGGCGATCAGGGGACACTGAAGCTTTCTTT	CASRRSGDTEAFF
-	TRBV12-5	-	TRBJ1-1	TGTGCTAGTGGTTTGTTGGGTAGCCGTGAAGCTTTCTTT	CASGLLGSREAFF
-	TRBV5-1	-	TRBJ2-2	TGCGCCAGCAGCTTGGTTCAGACGAAGACCGGGGAGCTGTTTTTT	CASSLVQTKTGELFF
-	TRBV20-1	TRBD1	TRBJ1-5	TGCAGTGCAACTCCCGGGACAGGGGCGGGTCAGCCCCAGCATTTT	CSATPGTGAGQPQHF
few	TRBV7-2	TRBD1	TRBJ1-5	TGTGCCAGCAGCTCAGGGGGCGGCCACAATCAGCCCCAGCATTTT	CASSSGGGHNQPQHF
few	TRBV6-2/TRBV6-3	-	TRBJ2-7	TGTGCCAGCAGTTACCCACCGGAGGGTGCCAGCTACGAGCAGTACTTC	CASSYPPEGASYEQYF
few	TRBV6-5	TRBD2	TRBJ2-1	TGTGCCAGCAGTTACTCTGGGCTGACGACTAGCGGGAGTTTCGGGCAGTTCTTC	CASSYSGLTTSGSFGQFF
-	TRBV20-1	TRBD1	TRBJ1-1	TGCAGTGCTAGACAACAGGGGGGTAACACTGAAGCTTTCTTT	CSARQQGGNTEAFF
-	TRBV25-1	-	TRBJ1-5	TGTGCCAGCAGTGGAGGGGTTGATCAGCCCCAGCATTTT	CASSGGVDQPQHF
few	TRBV29-1	-	TRBJ1-2	TGCAGCGTTGTGACAGGAGCTGTACGTAACTATGGCTACACCTTC	CSVVTGAVRNYGYTF
-	TRBV2	-	TRBJ2-1	TGTGCCAGCAGTGATCAAGGAGAGACCCAGTTCTTC	CASSDQGETQFF
-	TRBV29-1	-	TRBJ2-7	TGCAGCGTTGCGCCCAGAGGCAAGACCTACGAGCAGTACTTC	CSVAPRGKTYEQYF
few	TRBV7-2	TRBD2	TRBJ2-3	TGTGCCAGCAGCTTAAACAGCGGGAGAAATGCAGATACGCAGTATTTT	CASSLNSGRNADTQYF